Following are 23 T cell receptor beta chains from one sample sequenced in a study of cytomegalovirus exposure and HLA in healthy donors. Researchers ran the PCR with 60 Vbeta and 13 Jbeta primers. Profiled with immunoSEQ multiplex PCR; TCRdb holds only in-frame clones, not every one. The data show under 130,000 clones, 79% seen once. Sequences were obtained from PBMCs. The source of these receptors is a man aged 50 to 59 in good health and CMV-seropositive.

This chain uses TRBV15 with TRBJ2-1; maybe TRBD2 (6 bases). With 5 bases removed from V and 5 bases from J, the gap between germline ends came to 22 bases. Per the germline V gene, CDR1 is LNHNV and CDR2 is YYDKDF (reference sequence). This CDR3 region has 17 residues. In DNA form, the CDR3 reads TGTGCCACCAGCCCACGGACGAGCCCCGGAGGGAACAATGAGCAGTTCTTC. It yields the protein CATSPRTSPGGNNEQFF.

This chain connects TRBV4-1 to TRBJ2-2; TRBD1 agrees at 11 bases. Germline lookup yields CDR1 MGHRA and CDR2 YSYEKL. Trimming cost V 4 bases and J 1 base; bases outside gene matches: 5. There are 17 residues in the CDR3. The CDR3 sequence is CASSPGTGGQNTGELFF. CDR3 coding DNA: TGCGCCAGCAGCCCAGGGACAGGGGGACAGAACACCGGGGAGCTGTTTTTT.

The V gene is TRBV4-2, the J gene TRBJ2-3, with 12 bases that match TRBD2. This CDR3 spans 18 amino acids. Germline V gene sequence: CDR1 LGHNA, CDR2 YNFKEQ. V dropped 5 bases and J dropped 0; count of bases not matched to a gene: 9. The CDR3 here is CASSYGTSGLDSTDTQYF. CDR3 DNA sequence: TGTGCCAGCAGCTATGGGACTAGCGGGCTGGATAGCACAGATACGCAGTATTTT.

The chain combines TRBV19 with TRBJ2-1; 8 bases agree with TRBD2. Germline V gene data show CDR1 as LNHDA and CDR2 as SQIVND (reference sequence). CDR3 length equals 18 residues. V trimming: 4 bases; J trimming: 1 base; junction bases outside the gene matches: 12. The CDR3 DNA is TGTGCCAGTAGTAGAGCCCGGGGGGGGGCTACTTCCTACAATGAGCAGTTCTTC. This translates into CASSRARGGATSYNEQFF.

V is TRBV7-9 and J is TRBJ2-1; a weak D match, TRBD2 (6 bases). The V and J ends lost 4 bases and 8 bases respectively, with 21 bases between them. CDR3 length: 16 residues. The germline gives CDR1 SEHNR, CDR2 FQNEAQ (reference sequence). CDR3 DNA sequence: TGTGCCAGCAGCTCCCGGGAACGGGAGCCCCGTTATGAGCAGTTCTTC. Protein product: CASSSREREPRYEQFF.

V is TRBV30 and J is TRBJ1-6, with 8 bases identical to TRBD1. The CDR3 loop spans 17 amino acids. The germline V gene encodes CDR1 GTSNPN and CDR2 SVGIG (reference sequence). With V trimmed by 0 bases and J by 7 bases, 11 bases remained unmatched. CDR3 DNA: TGTGCCTGGAGTGTAATGTCAGGGGGCACGGGAAATTCACCCCTCCACTTT. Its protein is CAWSVMSGGTGNSPLHF.

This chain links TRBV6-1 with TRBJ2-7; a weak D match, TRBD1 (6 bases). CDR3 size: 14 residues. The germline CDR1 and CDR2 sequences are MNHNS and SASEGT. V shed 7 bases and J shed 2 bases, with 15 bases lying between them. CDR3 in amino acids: CASTKGQSAYEQYF. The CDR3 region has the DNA TGTGCCAGCACCAAAGGACAGAGCGCCTACGAGCAGTACTTC.

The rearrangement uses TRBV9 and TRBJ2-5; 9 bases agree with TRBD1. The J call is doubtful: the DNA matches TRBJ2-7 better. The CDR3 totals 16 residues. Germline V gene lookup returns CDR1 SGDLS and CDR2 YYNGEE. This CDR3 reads CASSPGVGTGHYEQYF. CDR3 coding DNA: TGTGCCAGCAGCCCAGGGGTAGGGACAGGGCACTACGAGCAGTACTTC.

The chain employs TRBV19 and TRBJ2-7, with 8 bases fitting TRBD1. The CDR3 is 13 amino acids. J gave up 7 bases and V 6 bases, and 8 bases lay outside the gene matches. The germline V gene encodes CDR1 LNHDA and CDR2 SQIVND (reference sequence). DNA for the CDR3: TGTGCCAGTAGCCCGACAGGGGATGGGGAGCAGTACTTC. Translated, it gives CASSPTGDGEQYF.

CDR3 residues: CASSGQGDTQYF. CDR3 sequence (DNA): TGTGCCAGTAGCGGCCAGGGGGATACGCAGTATTTT. The genes are TRBV19 and TRBJ2-3; TRBD1 is a possible D gene (6 bases). Germline V gives CDR1 LNHDA, CDR2 SQIVND (reference sequence). V lost 6 bases to trimming and J lost 6 bases, with 10 bases between them. The CDR3 is made up of 12 amino acids.

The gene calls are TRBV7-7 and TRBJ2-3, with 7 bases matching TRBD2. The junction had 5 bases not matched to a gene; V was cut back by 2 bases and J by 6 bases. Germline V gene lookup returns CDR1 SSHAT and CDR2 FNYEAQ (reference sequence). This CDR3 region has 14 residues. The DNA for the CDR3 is TGTGCCAGCAGCTTAACGGGAGGTCGGGATACGCAGTATTTT. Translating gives CASSLTGGRDTQYF.

The CDR3 loop reads CASSFLAGSNTGELFF. Written as DNA, the CDR3 is TGCGCCAGCAGCTTTCTAGCGGGATCGAACACCGGGGAGCTGTTTTTT. V and J are TRBV5-1 and TRBJ2-2; 9 positions match TRBD2. The CDR3 sequence is 16 residues long. Germline V lookup: CDR1 SGHRS, CDR2 YFSETQ. V shed 2 bases and J 0 bases; nucleotides not matched to a gene: 2.

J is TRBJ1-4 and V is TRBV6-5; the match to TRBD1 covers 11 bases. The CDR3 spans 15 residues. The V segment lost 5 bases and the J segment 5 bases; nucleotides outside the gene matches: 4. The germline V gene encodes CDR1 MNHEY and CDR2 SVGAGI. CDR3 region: CASSVGQGANEKLFF. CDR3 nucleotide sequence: TGTGCCAGCAGTGTTGGACAGGGGGCGAATGAAAAACTGTTTTTT.

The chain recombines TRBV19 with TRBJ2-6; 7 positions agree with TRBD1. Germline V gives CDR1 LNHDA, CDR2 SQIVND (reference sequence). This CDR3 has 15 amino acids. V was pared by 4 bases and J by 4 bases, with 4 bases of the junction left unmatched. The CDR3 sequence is CASSKTGAGANVLTF. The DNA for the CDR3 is TGTGCCAGTAGTAAAACAGGGGCAGGGGCCAACGTCCTGACTTTC.

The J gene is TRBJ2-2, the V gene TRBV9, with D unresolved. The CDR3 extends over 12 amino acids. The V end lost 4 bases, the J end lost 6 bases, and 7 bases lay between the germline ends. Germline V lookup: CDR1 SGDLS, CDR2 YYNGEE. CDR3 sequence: CASSFVAGELFF. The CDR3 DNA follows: TGTGCCAGCAGCTTCGTAGCCGGGGAGCTGTTTTTT.

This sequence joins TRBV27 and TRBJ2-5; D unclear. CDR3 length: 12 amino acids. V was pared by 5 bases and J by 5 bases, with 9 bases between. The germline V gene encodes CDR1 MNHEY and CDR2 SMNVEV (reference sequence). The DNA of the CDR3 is TGTGCCAGCAGTCCCCCTTCCGAGACCCAGTACTTC. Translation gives CASSPPSETQYF.

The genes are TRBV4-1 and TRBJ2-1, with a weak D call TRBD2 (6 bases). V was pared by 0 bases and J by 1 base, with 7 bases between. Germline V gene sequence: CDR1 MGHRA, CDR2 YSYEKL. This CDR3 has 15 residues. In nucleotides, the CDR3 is TGCGCCAGCAGCCAAGATAGCGGTTCCTACAATGAGCAGTTCTTC. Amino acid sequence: CASSQDSGSYNEQFF.

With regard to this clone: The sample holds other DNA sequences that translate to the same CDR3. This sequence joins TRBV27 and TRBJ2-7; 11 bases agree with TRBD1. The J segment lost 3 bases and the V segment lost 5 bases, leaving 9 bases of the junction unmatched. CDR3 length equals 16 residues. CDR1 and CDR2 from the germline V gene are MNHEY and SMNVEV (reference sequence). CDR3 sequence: CASSPYSGTGGYEQYF. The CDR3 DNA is TGTGCCAGCAGTCCTTACTCCGGGACAGGGGGCTACGAGCAGTACTTC.

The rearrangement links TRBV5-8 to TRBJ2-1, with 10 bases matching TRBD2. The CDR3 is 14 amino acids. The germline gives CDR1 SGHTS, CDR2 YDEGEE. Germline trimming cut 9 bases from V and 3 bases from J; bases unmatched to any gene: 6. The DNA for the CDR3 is TGTGCCATAGGTAGGACTAGCGGCTACAATGAGCAGTTCTTC. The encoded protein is CAIGRTSGYNEQFF.

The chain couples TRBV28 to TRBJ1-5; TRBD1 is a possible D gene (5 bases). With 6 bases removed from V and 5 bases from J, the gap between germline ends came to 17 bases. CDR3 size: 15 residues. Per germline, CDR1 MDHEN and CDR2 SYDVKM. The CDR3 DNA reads TGTGCCAGCAGCCCCCCGGCAGGGTGGGATCAGCCCCAGCATTTT. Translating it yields CASSPPAGWDQPQHF.

The CDR3 DNA is TGTGCCAGCAGTGAACGGGTCAGGGGTATGGTTCAGCCCCAGCATTTT. Protein sequence: CASSERVRGMVQPQHF. The chain is built from TRBV6-1 and TRBJ1-5; the D gene is possibly TRBD1 (6 bases). This CDR3 contains 16 residues. Trimming left V 2 bases short and J 6 bases short, with 17 bases between. Per the germline V gene, CDR1 is MNHNS and CDR2 is SASEGT.

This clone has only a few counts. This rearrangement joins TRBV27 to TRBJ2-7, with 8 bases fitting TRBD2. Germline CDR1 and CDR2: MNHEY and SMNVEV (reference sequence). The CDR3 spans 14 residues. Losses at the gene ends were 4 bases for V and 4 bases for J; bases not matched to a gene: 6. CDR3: CASSSSGSGYEQYF. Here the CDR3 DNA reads TGTGCCAGCAGTTCCAGCGGGAGTGGATACGAGCAGTACTTC.

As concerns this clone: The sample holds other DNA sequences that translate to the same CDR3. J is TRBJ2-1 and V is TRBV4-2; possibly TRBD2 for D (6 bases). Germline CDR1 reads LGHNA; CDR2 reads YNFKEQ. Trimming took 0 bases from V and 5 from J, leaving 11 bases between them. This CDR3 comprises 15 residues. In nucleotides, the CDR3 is TGTGCCAGCAGCCAAGATTGGGACTTCGACAATGAGCAGTTCTTC. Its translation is CASSQDWDFDNEQFF.